A selection of T cell receptor beta chains follows, all from one sample in a study of control samples from healthy donors and cancer patients. Clones were read by immunoSEQ multiplex PCR, and TCRdb kept only the in-frame ones, dropping some. The sample lists 55,000 to 70,000 clones, around 93% occurring once. Sequenced: PBMCs. Source of these receptors: a man in his thirties or forties with colorectal cancer. Both conserved end residues are part of each CDR3. Fields, in order: CDR3 protein, CDR3 DNA, V gene, J gene, clone size, D gene. D genes are given only for firm matches. A row's size may be missing; if present it is once, few, many or a size class.

cdr3_aa: CASSSQQISNTGELFF; cdr3_nt: TGTGCCAGCAGTTCTCAGCAGATTTCGAACACCGGGGAGCTGTTTTTT; v_call: TRBV2; j_call: TRBJ2-2; clone_size: .; d_call: .
cdr3_aa: CASSEAAGRGGYTF; cdr3_nt: TGTGCCAGCAGTGAAGCGGCAGGCAGAGGGGGCTACACCTTC; v_call: TRBV6-1; j_call: TRBJ1-2; clone_size: .; d_call: .
cdr3_aa: CASSVGVQPQHF; cdr3_nt: TGTGCCAGCAGTGTCGGGGTTCAGCCCCAGCATTTT; v_call: TRBV2; j_call: TRBJ1-5; clone_size: few; d_call: .
cdr3_aa: CASSAAGGPYNEQFF; cdr3_nt: TGCGCCAGCAGTGCTGCGGGGGGGCCCTACAATGAGCAGTTCTTC; v_call: TRBV10-1; j_call: TRBJ2-1; clone_size: .; d_call: TRBD2
cdr3_aa: CASSDHGSNQPQHF; cdr3_nt: TGTGCCAGTAGTGACCATGGGAGCAATCAGCCCCAGCATTTT; v_call: TRBV19; j_call: TRBJ1-5; clone_size: few; d_call: .
cdr3_aa: CSVESGASYNEQFF; cdr3_nt: TGCAGCGTTGAAAGCGGAGCTTCCTACAATGAGCAGTTCTTC; v_call: TRBV29-1; j_call: TRBJ2-1; clone_size: .; d_call: .
cdr3_aa: CASTNPTGLAGPDTQYF; cdr3_nt: TGTGCCAGCACCAACCCCACTGGGCTAGCGGGCCCAGATACGCAGTATTTT; v_call: TRBV7-9; j_call: TRBJ2-3; clone_size: .; d_call: TRBD2
cdr3_aa: CASSSRTGGGNNEQFF; cdr3_nt: TGTGCCAGCAGCTCCAGGACAGGGGGAGGGAACAATGAGCAGTTCTTC; v_call: TRBV5-4; j_call: TRBJ2-1; clone_size: .; d_call: TRBD1
cdr3_aa: CASSNGLAGASGNQETQYF; cdr3_nt: TGTGCCAGCAGCAACGGACTAGCGGGGGCCTCAGGGAACCAAGAGACCCAGTACTTC; v_call: TRBV11-2; j_call: TRBJ2-5; clone_size: .; d_call: TRBD2
cdr3_aa: CASSYSQVHSGNTIYF; cdr3_nt: TGTGCCAGCAGTTACTCGCAGGTTCACTCTGGAAACACCATATATTTT; v_call: TRBV6-5; j_call: TRBJ1-3; clone_size: .; d_call: .
cdr3_aa: CASSLVLPPGTAFTYEQYF; cdr3_nt: TGTGCCAGCAGCTTGGTTCTCCCTCCTGGGACGGCTTTTACCTACGAGCAGTACTTC; v_call: TRBV5-6; j_call: TRBJ2-7; clone_size: .; d_call: .
cdr3_aa: CASRARGLEGETQYF; cdr3_nt: TGTGCCAGCAGGGCAAGGGGACTTGAGGGAGAGACCCAGTACTTC; v_call: TRBV14; j_call: TRBJ2-5; clone_size: .; d_call: .
cdr3_aa: CASSQRPFLQGSSYNEQFF; cdr3_nt: TGCGCCAGCAGCCAGCGACCTTTTCTTCAGGGTAGCTCCTACAATGAGCAGTTCTTC; v_call: TRBV4-3; j_call: TRBJ2-1; clone_size: .; d_call: .
cdr3_aa: CASSKSVGEQYF; cdr3_nt: TGTGCCAGCAGTAAATCCGTAGGGGAGCAGTACTTC; v_call: TRBV5-8; j_call: TRBJ2-7; clone_size: .; d_call: .
cdr3_aa: CSGMTTSGGNEQFF; cdr3_nt: TGCAGCGGGATGACGACTAGCGGGGGCAATGAGCAGTTCTTC; v_call: TRBV29-1; j_call: TRBJ2-1; clone_size: .; d_call: TRBD2
cdr3_aa: CASSFRRGRGDTEAFF; cdr3_nt: TGTGCCAGCAGTTTTCGGAGGGGGCGCGGTGACACTGAAGCTTTCTTT; v_call: TRBV27; j_call: TRBJ1-1; clone_size: .; d_call: TRBD1
cdr3_aa: CASSLLEGGGYGYTF; cdr3_nt: TGTGCCAGCAGCTTGTTGGAGGGAGGCGGCTATGGCTACACCTTC; v_call: TRBV5-4; j_call: TRBJ1-2; clone_size: once; d_call: .
cdr3_aa: CASSISLPGLARDTQYF; cdr3_nt: TGTGCCAGTAGTATCTCCCTACCGGGACTAGCACGAGATACGCAGTATTTT; v_call: TRBV19; j_call: TRBJ2-3; clone_size: .; d_call: TRBD2
cdr3_aa: CASSQEWDVYF; cdr3_nt: TGTGCCAGCAGCCAAGAATGGGACGTGTATTTT; v_call: TRBV3-1/TRBV3-2; j_call: TRBJ1-3; clone_size: .; d_call: .
cdr3_aa: CASSPGLAGYNEQFF; cdr3_nt: TGTGCCAGCAGCCCCGGACTAGCGGGGTACAATGAGCAGTTCTTC; v_call: TRBV5-4; j_call: TRBJ2-1; clone_size: .; d_call: TRBD2
cdr3_aa: CASSLASGPHPGYTF; cdr3_nt: TGCGCCAGCAGCTTGGCCAGTGGCCCCCACCCGGGCTACACCTTC; v_call: TRBV5-1; j_call: TRBJ1-2; clone_size: .; d_call: .
cdr3_aa: CASSPATRGTGELFF; cdr3_nt: TGTGCCAGCTCACCCGCGACTAGGGGCACCGGGGAGCTGTTTTTT; v_call: TRBV18; j_call: TRBJ2-2; clone_size: .; d_call: .
cdr3_aa: CASSLAGGPEDTQYF; cdr3_nt: TGTGCCAGCAGCTTGGCGGGGGGGCCTGAAGATACGCAGTATTTT; v_call: TRBV5-4; j_call: TRBJ2-3; clone_size: .; d_call: TRBD2
cdr3_aa: CASSTDRGLYLNTGELFF; cdr3_nt: TGTGCCAGTAGTACCGACAGGGGGCTCTATTTGAACACCGGGGAGCTGTTTTTT; v_call: TRBV19; j_call: TRBJ2-2; clone_size: once; d_call: TRBD1
cdr3_aa: CAWTLREKRTGNRSPLHF; cdr3_nt: TGTGCCTGGACCCTAAGGGAAAAGCGGACAGGGAATCGTTCACCCCTCCACTTT; v_call: TRBV30; j_call: TRBJ1-6; clone_size: .; d_call: TRBD1
cdr3_aa: CASSLGSKNTEAFF; cdr3_nt: TGCGCCAGCAGCTTGGGGTCCAAGAACACTGAAGCTTTCTTT; v_call: TRBV5-1; j_call: TRBJ1-1; clone_size: .; d_call: .
cdr3_aa: CASSPGQAYWAFF; cdr3_nt: TGTGCCAGCAGCCCCGGACAGGCGTATTGGGCTTTCTTT; v_call: TRBV6-5; j_call: TRBJ1-1; clone_size: .; d_call: TRBD1
cdr3_aa: CASSFLGVYLYGYTF; cdr3_nt: TGTGCCAGCAGTTTTTTAGGGGTTTATCTCTATGGCTACACCTTC; v_call: TRBV6-6; j_call: TRBJ1-2; clone_size: .; d_call: .
cdr3_aa: CASSQWQGGGAFF; cdr3_nt: TGTGCCAGCAGCCAGTGGCAGGGTGGGGGAGCTTTCTTT; v_call: TRBV7-8; j_call: TRBJ1-1; clone_size: .; d_call: .
cdr3_aa: CASSFYAGPLHF; cdr3_nt: TGTGCCAGCAGCTTCTATGCGGGACCCCTCCACTTT; v_call: TRBV7-2; j_call: TRBJ1-6; clone_size: .; d_call: .
cdr3_aa: CATRGDTQYF; cdr3_nt: TGTGCCACTCGAGGGGATACGCAGTATTTT; v_call: TRBV6-5; j_call: TRBJ2-3; clone_size: .; d_call: .
cdr3_aa: CASSPRPNYGYTF; cdr3_nt: TGTGCCAGCAGTCCCCGGCCCAACTATGGCTACACCTTC; v_call: TRBV27; j_call: TRBJ1-2; clone_size: once; d_call: .
cdr3_aa: CASSLGQGGRDGYTF; cdr3_nt: TGTGCCAGCAGCTTAGGCCAGGGGGGTCGGGATGGCTACACCTTC; v_call: TRBV13; j_call: TRBJ1-2; clone_size: .; d_call: TRBD1
cdr3_aa: CASSPVAATHNEQFF; cdr3_nt: TGTGCCAGCAGCCCGGTAGCGGCTACACACAATGAGCAGTTCTTC; v_call: TRBV3-1/TRBV3-2; j_call: TRBJ2-1; clone_size: .; d_call: .
cdr3_aa: CASSFSRGPGDYDYTF; cdr3_nt: TGTGCCAGCAGCTTCTCGAGGGGGCCGGGAGACTATGACTACACCTTC; v_call: TRBV5-4; j_call: TRBJ1-2; clone_size: .; d_call: TRBD1
cdr3_aa: CASSRSSSNEQFF; cdr3_nt: TGTGCCAGCAGTAGATCTAGCTCCAATGAGCAGTTCTTC; v_call: TRBV6-2/TRBV6-3; j_call: TRBJ2-1; clone_size: .; d_call: .